The rows below give T cell receptor beta chains drawn from one sample of a study of blood T cell repertoires in COVID-19. Assay used: immunoSEQ multiplex PCR; TCRdb lists only in-frame clones, some missing. Here the sample spans approximately 97,000 clones, 81% being singletons. Material: peripheral blood. These receptors originate from a man aged 60-69 years with acute or convalescent COVID-19. Each CDR3 is given with its conserved first and last residue. The D gene is left open where the match is weak. Some rows mark clone size as missing; the rest say once, few, many or name a class of expanded clone.

v_gene	j_gene	abundance	d_gene	CDR3aa	CDR3nt
TRBV6-2/TRBV6-3	TRBJ2-7	-	TRBD1	CASSFPGQEGKQYF	TGTGCCAGCAGTTTCCCGGGACAGGAGGGAAAGCAGTACTTC
TRBV28	TRBJ1-5	once	TRBD1	CASSRLGQGYQPQHF	TGTGCCAGCAGCCGTCTCGGACAGGGCTATCAGCCCCAGCATTTT
TRBV27	TRBJ2-2	-	TRBD1	CASSRDRGLIGNTGELFF	TGTGCCAGCAGTAGGGACAGGGGGCTTATCGGTAACACCGGGGAGCTGTTTTTT
TRBV9	TRBJ1-3	-	-	CASSTTVGGRWNTIYF	TGTGCCAGCAGCACTACTGTAGGAGGGCGTTGGAACACCATATATTTT
TRBV19	TRBJ1-6	-	-	CASSNPQGNNSPLHF	TGTGCCAGTAGTAATCCGCAGGGGAATAATTCACCCCTCCACTTT
TRBV5-1	TRBJ2-1	-	-	CASSLGLLKGYNEQFF	TGCGCCAGCAGCTTGGGACTATTGAAAGGCTACAATGAGCAGTTCTTC
TRBV14	TRBJ1-3	-	TRBD1	CASSPLQGTGNTIYF	TGTGCCAGCAGCCCATTACAGGGGACTGGAAACACCATATATTTT
TRBV5-4	TRBJ2-7	-	TRBD1	CASSWGQGVNEQYF	TGTGCCAGCAGCTGGGGACAGGGGGTGAACGAGCAGTACTTC
TRBV6-6	TRBJ2-1	-	-	CASTPREQGTREQFF	TGTGCCAGCACCCCTCGGGAACAGGGTACTCGGGAGCAGTTCTTC
TRBV6-1	TRBJ1-5	-	-	CASSRGNQPQHF	TGTGCCAGCAGTAGGGGTAATCAGCCCCAGCATTTT
TRBV9	TRBJ2-2	-	-	CASSGHPVVMATGELFF	TGTGCCAGCAGCGGGCACCCCGTGGTCATGGCCACCGGGGAGCTGTTTTTT
TRBV27	TRBJ2-1	-	TRBD1	CASSATGTGRGNEQFF	TGTGCCAGCAGTGCCACCGGGACAGGGCGTGGGAATGAGCAGTTCTTC
TRBV6-2/TRBV6-3	TRBJ2-7	-	TRBD2	CASSYPGLDPIYEQYF	TGTGCCAGCAGTTACCCCGGACTAGATCCCATTTACGAGCAGTACTTC
TRBV10-1	TRBJ1-2	-	-	CASSNSNYGYTF	TGCGCCAGCAGTAACAGTAACTATGGCTACACCTTC
TRBV19	TRBJ1-5	-	-	CASSITGLTNQPQHF	TGTGCCAGTAGTATAACAGGGCTAACTAATCAGCCCCAGCATTTT
TRBV30	TRBJ1-5	-	-	CAWSPGQGNQPQHF	TGTGCCTGGAGTCCGGGGCAGGGGAATCAGCCCCAGCATTTT
TRBV7-3	TRBJ2-2	-	-	CASSFTRNTGELFF	TGTGCCAGCAGCTTTACACGGAACACCGGGGAGCTGTTTTTT
TRBV19	TRBJ2-2	-	-	CASSIRGAIGELFF	TGTGCCAGTAGTATCCGGGGGGCTATCGGGGAGCTGTTTTTT
TRBV30	TRBJ1-5	-	-	CAWSVQGDQPQHF	TGTGCCTGGAGTGTACAGGGCGATCAGCCCCAGCATTTT
TRBV19	TRBJ2-1	-	-	CASSAGAEQFF	TGTGCCAGTAGTGCGGGCGCTGAGCAGTTCTTC
TRBV18	TRBJ2-1	-	TRBD2	CASSPRLAGDEQFF	TGTGCCAGCTCACCGCGACTAGCGGGAGATGAGCAGTTCTTC
TRBV12-3/TRBV12-4	TRBJ2-1	-	-	CASTLPSDEQFF	TGTGCCAGCACCCTCCCTAGTGATGAGCAGTTCTTC
TRBV6-2/TRBV6-3	TRBJ2-6	-	TRBD1	CASSYLPGQASSGANVLTF	TGTGCCAGCAGTTACTTACCAGGACAGGCCAGCTCTGGGGCCAACGTCCTGACTTTC
TRBV5-4	TRBJ2-3	-	-	CASSLAGSDTQYF	TGTGCCAGCAGCTTGGCGGGGTCAGATACGCAGTATTTT
TRBV5-8	TRBJ1-2	-	TRBD1	CASSITGTAVSGYTF	TGTGCCAGCAGCATTACCGGGACAGCAGTCTCTGGCTACACCTTC
TRBV6-5	TRBJ1-4	once	-	CASSYAGTMSEKLFF	TGTGCCAGCAGTTACGCGGGTACGATGAGTGAAAAACTGTTTTTT
TRBV6-5	TRBJ1-1	-	-	CASTGNTEAFF	TGTGCCAGCACGGGGAACACTGAAGCTTTCTTT
TRBV7-2	TRBJ1-2	-	-	CASSLNLGGNYGYTF	TGTGCCAGCAGCTTAAATCTCGGGGGTAACTATGGCTACACCTTC
TRBV6-2/TRBV6-3	TRBJ2-5	-	-	CASSYSAETQYF	TGTGCCAGCAGTTACTCAGCAGAGACCCAGTACTTC
TRBV5-4	TRBJ2-2	-	TRBD2	CASSKPGLAGVTGELFF	TGTGCCAGCAGCAAGCCGGGACTAGCGGGAGTCACCGGGGAGCTGTTTTTT
TRBV16	TRBJ2-3	-	-	CASSPGYQSSTDTQYF	TGTGCCAGCAGCCCCGGTTACCAATCTAGCACAGATACGCAGTATTTT
TRBV7-2	TRBJ1-4	-	-	CASSLLGKGVELFF	TGTGCCAGCAGCCTCTTAGGGAAGGGAGTTGAACTGTTTTTT
TRBV5-1	TRBJ2-2	once	TRBD2	CASSLTSGGNTGELFF	TGCGCCAGCAGCTTAACTAGCGGGGGGAACACCGGGGAGCTGTTTTTT
TRBV30	TRBJ1-6	-	TRBD1	CAWTRDRDSPLHF	TGTGCCTGGACTCGGGACAGAGATTCACCCCTCCACTTT
TRBV5-4	TRBJ2-5	-	-	CASSLARGQETQYF	TGTGCCAGCAGCTTGGCCCGGGGCCAAGAGACCCAGTACTTC
TRBV19	TRBJ1-1	-	-	CASRPNRVYTEAFF	TGTGCCAGTAGACCAAACAGGGTCTACACTGAAGCTTTCTTT
TRBV27	TRBJ1-6	-	-	CASSLDSGRAYNSPLHF	TGTGCCAGCAGTTTAGACTCTGGCAGGGCTTATAATTCACCCCTCCACTTT
TRBV6-5	TRBJ2-2	-	TRBD1	CASTRTGNTGELFF	TGTGCCAGCACAAGGACAGGGAACACCGGGGAGCTGTTTTTT
TRBV4-1	TRBJ2-5	-	-	CASSQERQNKRPQYF	TGCGCCAGCAGCCAGGAACGACAGAACAAGAGACCCCAGTACTTC
TRBV3-1/TRBV3-2	TRBJ2-7	-	TRBD1	CASRSDRAHEQYF	TGTGCCAGCAGATCCGACAGGGCCCACGAGCAGTACTTC
TRBV11-3	TRBJ1-2	-	TRBD1	CASSLRPGGRGYGYTF	TGTGCCAGCAGCTTACGGCCAGGGGGCCGGGGCTATGGCTACACCTTC
TRBV4-2	TRBJ2-7	-	TRBD1	CASTPTGQGGEQYF	TGTGCCAGCACCCCAACCGGACAGGGAGGCGAGCAGTACTTC
TRBV6-6	TRBJ2-1	-	TRBD2	CASSYGGGSLNEQFF	TGTGCCAGCAGTTACGGCGGGGGTTCCTTGAATGAGCAGTTCTTC
TRBV6-4	TRBJ2-3	once	-	CASSVGGTDTQYF	TGTGCCAGCAGTGTAGGCGGAACAGATACGCAGTATTTT
TRBV5-1	TRBJ2-1	-	TRBD1	CASSRGTGTGVINEQFF	TGCGCCAGCAGCCGCGGCACAGGGACAGGGGTAATAAATGAGCAGTTCTTC
TRBV18	TRBJ1-2	-	-	CASSPKGVYGYTF	TGTGCCAGCTCACCGAAAGGGGTCTATGGCTACACCTTC
TRBV18	TRBJ2-2	once	-	CASSTFREATGELFF	TGTGCCAGCTCAACCTTCAGGGAGGCCACCGGGGAGCTGTTTTTT
TRBV7-2	TRBJ2-7	-	-	CASSFRGSTYEQYF	TGTGCCAGCAGCTTCCGGGGGAGTACCTACGAGCAGTACTTC
TRBV15	TRBJ1-2	once	-	CATSRDIYGYTF	TGTGCCACCAGCAGAGACATCTATGGCTACACCTTC
TRBV28	TRBJ2-7	-	TRBD1	CASSPSGQGGYEQYF	TGTGCCAGCAGTCCTTCGGGACAGGGGGGATACGAGCAGTACTTC
TRBV2	TRBJ2-5	-	-	CASRVRQTNQETQYF	TGTGCCAGCAGGGTTAGACAGACGAACCAAGAGACCCAGTACTTC
TRBV6-5	TRBJ2-1	-	-	CASSPIQGGQQFF	TGTGCCAGCAGTCCCATTCAGGGGGGTCAGCAGTTCTTC
TRBV5-4	TRBJ2-5	few	TRBD2	CASSLTSGNQETQYF	TGTGCCAGCAGCTTGACTAGCGGGAACCAAGAGACCCAGTACTTC
TRBV27	TRBJ1-1	-	-	CASSPVKDMVNTEAFF	TGTGCCAGCAGTCCCGTGAAGGACATGGTGAACACTGAAGCTTTCTTT
TRBV19	TRBJ2-7	-	-	CASSPGWVSYEQYF	TGTGCCAGTAGCCCGGGATGGGTGAGCTACGAGCAGTACTTC